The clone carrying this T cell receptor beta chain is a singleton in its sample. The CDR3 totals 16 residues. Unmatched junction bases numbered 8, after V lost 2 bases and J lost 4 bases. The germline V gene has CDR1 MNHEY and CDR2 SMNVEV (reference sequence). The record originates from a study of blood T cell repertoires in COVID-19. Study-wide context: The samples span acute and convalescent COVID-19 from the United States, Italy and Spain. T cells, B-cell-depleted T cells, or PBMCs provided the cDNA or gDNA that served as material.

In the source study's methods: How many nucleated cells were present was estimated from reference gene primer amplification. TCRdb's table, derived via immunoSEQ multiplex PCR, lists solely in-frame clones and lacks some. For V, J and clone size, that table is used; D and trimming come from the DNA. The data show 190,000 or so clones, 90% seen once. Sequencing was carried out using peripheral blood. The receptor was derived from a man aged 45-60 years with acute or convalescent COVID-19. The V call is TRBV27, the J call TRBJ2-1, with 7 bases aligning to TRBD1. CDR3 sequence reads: CASSLTQTGSYNEQFF. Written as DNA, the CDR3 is TGTGCCAGCAGTTTAACCCAGACAGGGTCATACAATGAGCAGTTCTTC.